The rows below give T cell receptor beta chains drawn from one sample of a study of blood T cell repertoires in COVID-19. The assay was immunoSEQ multiplex PCR, and TCRdb's table has in-frame clones only and misses some. Of fewer than 350,000 clones listed, around 85% were seen once; the top ten hold less than 15%. The sequencing sample was made of peripheral blood. The receptors shown here come from a woman aged 25-40 years with COVID-19, enrolled during active disease. Both conserved end residues are part of each CDR3. D genes are given only for firm matches. Part of the rows lack a size; the others show once, few, many or a class for expanded clones.

j_call d_call v_call clone_size cdr3_nt cdr3_aa
TRBJ2-7 - TRBV4-1 - TGCGCCAGCAGCCCAGACAGGCTTACCTACGAGCAGTACTTC CASSPDRLTYEQYF
TRBJ1-1 - TRBV7-6 - TGTGCCAGCAGCTCCCTGCAGGGTGGGAACACTGAAGCTTTCTTT CASSSLQGGNTEAFF
TRBJ2-7 TRBD2 TRBV6-5 - TGTGCCAGCAAAATAGCGGGGGGGGACGAGCAGTACTTC CASKIAGGDEQYF
TRBJ2-6 - TRBV5-1 - TGCGCCAGCAGTCCGACAGGGACTCGGTTTGGGGCCAACGTCCTGACTTTC CASSPTGTRFGANVLTF
TRBJ2-6 - TRBV28 - TGTGCCAGCAGCTCTTACAGGGCTGGGGCCAACGTCCTGACTTTC CASSSYRAGANVLTF
TRBJ2-1 - TRBV9 - TGTGCCAGCGGTAATCTAGCAGGTCGGGGTGAGCAGTTCTTC CASGNLAGRGEQFF
TRBJ1-1 - TRBV7-2 - TGTGCCAGCAGCCTCCTCCACGGGAACACTGAAGCTTTCTTT CASSLLHGNTEAFF
TRBJ2-3 - TRBV11-2 - TGTGCCAGCAGCCCAGGCCTGGGACTGGGAGGTAGCACAGATACGCAGTATTTT CASSPGLGLGGSTDTQYF
TRBJ2-3 TRBD2 TRBV5-4 once TGTGCCAGCAGTTCAGCGAACCAACTAGCGGGGGGCCGTGATACGCAGTATTTT CASSSANQLAGGRDTQYF
TRBJ1-2 TRBD1 TRBV5-4 - TGTGCCAGCAGCTTTTGGGAAGGGGGCGGCTACACCTTC CASSFWEGGGYTF
TRBJ2-1 TRBD2 TRBV11-2 - TGTGCCAGCAGCCCGCAATTATCTAGCGGGGGCTATGAGCAGTTCTTC CASSPQLSSGGYEQFF
TRBJ1-4 TRBD1 TRBV18 - TGTGCCAGCTCACCGCTAGTCCAGGGGGCCTCTGAAAAACTGTTTTTT CASSPLVQGASEKLFF
TRBJ1-2 TRBD1 TRBV4-1 - TGCGCCAGCAGCCAGCCCCGACAGGGGGGCGGAGGCTACACCTTC CASSQPRQGGGGYTF